This is a list of T cell receptor beta chains from one sample in a study of shared clonotypes between healthy human individuals. TCRdb keeps only in-frame clones here, not all; method: immunoSEQ multiplex PCR. The data contain under 600,000 clones, more than 95% of them singletons. The sample consisted of naive CD8+ T cells sorted from blood. The receptors here all came from a man aged 30 to 39 in good health. The CDR3 runs from the conserved cysteine through the conserved F or W. D genes are given only for firm matches. Clone size, where shown, is once, few, many, or a class for clones that have expanded.

v_call	cdr3_length	clone_size	j_call	d_call	cdr3_aa	cdr3_nt
TRBV29-1	15	-	TRBJ2-1	-	CSVEVTGSSYNEQFF	TGCAGCGTTGAAGTCACCGGATCATCCTACAATGAGCAGTTCTTC
TRBV5-5	15	-	TRBJ2-4	-	CASSLVEAPADIQYF	TGTGCCAGCAGCTTGGTGGAAGCCCCGGCAGACATTCAGTACTTC
TRBV6-6	15	-	TRBJ1-5	-	CASSYVQVDDQPQHF	TGTGCCAGCAGTTACGTACAGGTCGATGATCAGCCCCAGCATTTT
TRBV6-5	14	-	TRBJ2-7	TRBD2	CASSIAGSSYEQYF	TGTGCCAGCAGTATAGCGGGGAGCTCCTACGAGCAGTACTTC
TRBV7-9	15	-	TRBJ1-4	TRBD1	CASSFVQGSNEKLFF	TGTGCCAGCAGCTTTGTACAGGGGTCAAATGAAAAACTGTTTTTT
TRBV28	12	-	TRBJ2-7	-	CASSLGLGEQYF	TGTGCCAGCAGTTTAGGCCTCGGCGAGCAGTACTTC
TRBV12-1	17	-	TRBJ1-1	-	CASSFALPHLWGTEAFF	TGTGCCAGCAGCTTTGCCCTTCCCCACCTATGGGGCACTGAAGCTTTCTTT
TRBV5-6	14	-	TRBJ2-7	TRBD1	CASIEGQGINEQYF	TGTGCCAGCATAGAGGGACAGGGGATCAACGAGCAGTACTTC
TRBV5-6	15	-	TRBJ2-7	TRBD2	CASSHWTSGWHEQYF	TGTGCCAGCAGCCATTGGACTAGCGGCTGGCACGAGCAGTACTTC
TRBV13	20	once	TRBJ2-1	TRBD2	CASSSAQGLAGGIGDNEQFF	TGTGCCAGCAGCTCGGCACAAGGACTAGCGGGAGGGATAGGGGACAATGAGCAGTTCTTC
TRBV2	13	-	TRBJ1-1	-	CASSVQGYTEAFF	TGTGCCAGCAGTGTACAGGGTTACACTGAAGCTTTCTTT
TRBV9	13	-	TRBJ2-1	-	CASSVDGHNEQFF	TGTGCCAGCAGCGTAGACGGACACAATGAGCAGTTCTTC
TRBV28	15	-	TRBJ2-2	TRBD2	CASSPGTGRVGELFF	TGTGCCAGCAGTCCAGGGACGGGGAGGGTTGGGGAGCTGTTTTTT
TRBV27	14	-	TRBJ2-1	-	CASSFFGSWDEQFF	TGTGCCAGCAGTTTTTTCGGCAGTTGGGATGAGCAGTTCTTC
TRBV9	15	-	TRBJ1-2	-	CASSLGRGANYGYTF	TGTGCCAGCAGCCTCGGAAGGGGTGCTAACTATGGCTACACCTTC
TRBV7-9	13	-	TRBJ2-7	-	CASRPGRTYEQYF	TGTGCCAGCAGGCCTGGACGGACCTACGAGCAGTACTTC
TRBV29-1	15	-	TRBJ1-2	TRBD1	CSVDGGQKKNYGYTF	TGCAGCGTTGACGGGGGACAGAAGAAAAACTATGGCTACACCTTC
TRBV19	14	-	TRBJ2-1	TRBD2	CASRRREGFIEQFF	TGTGCCAGTAGGCGGCGGGAGGGTTTCATCGAGCAGTTCTTC
TRBV15	14	-	TRBJ1-2	TRBD1	CATSKRDSNYGYTF	TGTGCCACTTCAAAAAGGGACAGCAACTATGGCTACACCTTC
TRBV5-1	17	-	TRBJ2-5	TRBD1	CASSSELVRQGQETQYF	TGCGCCAGCAGCTCCGAACTAGTTCGACAGGGGCAAGAGACCCAGTACTTC
TRBV19	16	-	TRBJ2-7	-	CASVRRRLGGSYEQYF	TGTGCCAGTGTGAGGCGAAGGTTGGGGGGTAGCTACGAGCAGTACTTC
TRBV7-6	14	-	TRBJ2-3	-	CASSSRTSTDTQYF	TGTGCCAGCAGCTCCCGAACTAGCACAGATACGCAGTATTTT
TRBV18	12	-	TRBJ2-1	-	CASSPQSTEEFF	TGTGCCAGCTCACCTCAGTCAACTGAGGAGTTCTTC
TRBV19	15	-	TRBJ2-7	TRBD1	CASSIARTGTYEQYF	TGTGCCAGTAGTATAGCTAGGACAGGGACCTACGAGCAGTACTTC
TRBV7-9	11	-	TRBJ1-4	-	CASSLGLKLFF	TGTGCCAGCAGTCTCGGTCTTAAGCTGTTTTTT
TRBV11-2	17	-	TRBJ2-3	TRBD2	CASSLDGLAGVSDTQYF	TGTGCCAGCAGCTTAGATGGGTTAGCGGGAGTATCGGATACGCAGTATTTT
TRBV28	17	-	TRBJ2-3	TRBD2	CASSGTTDSGITDTQYF	TGTGCCAGCAGTGGGACGACTGACAGCGGGATTACAGATACGCAGTATTTT
TRBV29-1	14	-	TRBJ1-2	-	CTYSPRGSFGGYTF	TGCACCTATTCCCCCAGGGGCTCGTTTGGCGGCTACACCTTC
TRBV7-9	18	once	TRBJ1-1	-	CASSLGMGRTDSDSEAFF	TGTGCCAGCAGCTTAGGGATGGGGAGAACTGATAGTGACTCTGAAGCTTTCTTT
TRBV11-2	15	-	TRBJ2-1	-	CASSLDLTSYNEQFF	TGTGCCAGCAGCTTAGACTTGACCTCCTACAATGAGCAGTTCTTC
TRBV27	15	-	TRBJ2-3	-	CASSLSGRGTDTQYF	TGTGCCAGCAGTTTAAGTGGCAGGGGTACAGATACGCAGTATTTT
TRBV6-5	13	-	TRBJ1-2	TRBD1	CASSWDRGYGYTF	TGTGCCAGCAGTTGGGACAGGGGTTATGGCTACACCTTC
TRBV6-1	16	-	TRBJ2-7	-	CASSEFWALSSYEQYF	TGTGCCAGCAGTGAATTTTGGGCCTTGAGCTCCTACGAGCAGTACTTC
TRBV7-2	16	once	TRBJ2-3	-	CASSAPVQGSTDTQYF	TGTGCCAGCAGCGCCCCGGTTCAGGGAAGCACAGATACGCAGTATTTT
TRBV5-4	15	-	TRBJ2-3	-	CASSLKTANTDTQYF	TGTGCCAGCAGCTTGAAGACAGCCAACACAGATACGCAGTATTTT
TRBV5-6	15	-	TRBJ2-1	TRBD1	CASKPGTGKGNEQFF	TGTGCCAGCAAACCCGGGACAGGGAAGGGCAATGAGCAGTTCTTC
TRBV7-8	20	-	TRBJ2-1	TRBD1	CASSEGTGLYGFSSYNEQFF	TGTGCCAGCAGCGAGGGGACAGGGTTGTATGGTTTTAGCTCCTACAATGAGCAGTTCTTC
TRBV7-8	17	-	TRBJ1-5	TRBD1	CASSYQTSGTGYQPQHF	TGTGCCAGCAGCTATCAGACCTCCGGGACAGGGTATCAGCCCCAGCATTTT